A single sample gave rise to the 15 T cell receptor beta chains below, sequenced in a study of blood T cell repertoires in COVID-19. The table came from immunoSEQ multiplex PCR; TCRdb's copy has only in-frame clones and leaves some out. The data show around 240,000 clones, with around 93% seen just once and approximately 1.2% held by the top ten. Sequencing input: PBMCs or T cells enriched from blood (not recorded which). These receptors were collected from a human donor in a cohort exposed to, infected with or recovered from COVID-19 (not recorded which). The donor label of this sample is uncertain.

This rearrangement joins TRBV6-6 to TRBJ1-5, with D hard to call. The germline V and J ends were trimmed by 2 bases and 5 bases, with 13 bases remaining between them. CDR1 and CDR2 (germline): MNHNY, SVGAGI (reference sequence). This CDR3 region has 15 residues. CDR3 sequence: CASSYGRERDQPQHF. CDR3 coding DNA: TGTGCCAGCAGTTACGGGAGGGAGAGAGATCAGCCCCAGCATTTT.

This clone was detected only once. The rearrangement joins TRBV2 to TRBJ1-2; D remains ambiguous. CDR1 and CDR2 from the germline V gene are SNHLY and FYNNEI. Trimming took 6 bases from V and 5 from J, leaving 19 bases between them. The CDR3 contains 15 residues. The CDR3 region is CASRPGAGPGYGYTF. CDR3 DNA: TGTGCCAGCAGACCCGGAGCGGGCCCGGGTTATGGCTACACCTTC.

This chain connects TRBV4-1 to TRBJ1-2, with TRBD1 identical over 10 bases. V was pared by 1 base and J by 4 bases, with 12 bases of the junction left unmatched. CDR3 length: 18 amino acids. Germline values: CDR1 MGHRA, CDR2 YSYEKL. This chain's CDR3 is CASSQADKTGGGIYGYTF. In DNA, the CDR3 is TGCGCCAGCAGCCAAGCGGACAAGACAGGGGGCGGGATCTATGGCTACACCTTC.

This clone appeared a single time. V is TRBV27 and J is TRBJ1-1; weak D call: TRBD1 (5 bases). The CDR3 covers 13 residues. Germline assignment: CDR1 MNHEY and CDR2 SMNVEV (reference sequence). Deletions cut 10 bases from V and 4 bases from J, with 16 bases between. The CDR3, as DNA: TGTGCCATGGACGATACAGGTCGCACTGAAGCTTTCTTT. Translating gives CAMDDTGRTEAFF.

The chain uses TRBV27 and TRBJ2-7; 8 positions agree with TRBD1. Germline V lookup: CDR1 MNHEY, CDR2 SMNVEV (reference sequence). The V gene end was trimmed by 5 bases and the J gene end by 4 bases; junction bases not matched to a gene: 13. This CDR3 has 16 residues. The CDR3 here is CASSTGGRGPPYEQYF. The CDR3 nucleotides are TGTGCCAGCAGTACCGGAGGCAGGGGGCCGCCTTACGAGCAGTACTTC.

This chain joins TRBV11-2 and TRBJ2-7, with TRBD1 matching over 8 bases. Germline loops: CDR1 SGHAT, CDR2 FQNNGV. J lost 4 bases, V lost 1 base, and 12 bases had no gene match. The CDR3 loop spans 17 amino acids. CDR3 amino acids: CASSLGAWTGRSYEQYF. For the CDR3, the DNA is TGTGCCAGCAGCTTAGGGGCTTGGACAGGGAGGTCGTACGAGCAGTACTTC. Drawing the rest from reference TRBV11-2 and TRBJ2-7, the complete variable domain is EAGVAQSPRYKIIEKRQSVAFWCNPISGHATLYWYQQILGQGPKLLIQFQNNGVVDDSQLPKDRFSAERLKGVDSTLKIQPAKLEDSAVYLCASSLGAWTGRSYEQYFGPGTRLTVT.

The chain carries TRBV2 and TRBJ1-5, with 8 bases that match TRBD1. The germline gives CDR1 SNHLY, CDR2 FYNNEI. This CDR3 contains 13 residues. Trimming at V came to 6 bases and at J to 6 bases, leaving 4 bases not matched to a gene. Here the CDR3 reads CASRDRAGQPQHF. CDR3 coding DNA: TGTGCCAGCAGGGACAGGGCGGGTCAGCCCCAGCATTTT.

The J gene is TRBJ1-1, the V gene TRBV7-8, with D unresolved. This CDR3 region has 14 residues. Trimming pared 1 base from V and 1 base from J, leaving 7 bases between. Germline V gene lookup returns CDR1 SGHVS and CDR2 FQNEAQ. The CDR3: CASSLGLANTEAFF. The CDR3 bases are TGTGCCAGCAGCTTAGGGCTAGCGAACACTGAAGCTTTCTTT.

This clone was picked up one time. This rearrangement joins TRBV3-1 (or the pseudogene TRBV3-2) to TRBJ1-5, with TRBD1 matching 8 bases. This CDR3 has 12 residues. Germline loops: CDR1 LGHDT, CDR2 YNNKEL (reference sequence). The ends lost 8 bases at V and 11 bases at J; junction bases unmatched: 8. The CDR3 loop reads CASGTGQQAQHF. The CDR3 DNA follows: TGTGCCAGCGGGACAGGACAGCAGGCCCAGCATTTT.

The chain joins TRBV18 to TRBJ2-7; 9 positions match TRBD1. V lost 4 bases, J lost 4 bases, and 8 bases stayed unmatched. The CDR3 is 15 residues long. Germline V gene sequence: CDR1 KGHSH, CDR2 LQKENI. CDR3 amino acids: CASSRTGQGRYEQYF. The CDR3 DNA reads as TGTGCCAGCTCACGCACTGGACAGGGGAGGTACGAGCAGTACTTC.

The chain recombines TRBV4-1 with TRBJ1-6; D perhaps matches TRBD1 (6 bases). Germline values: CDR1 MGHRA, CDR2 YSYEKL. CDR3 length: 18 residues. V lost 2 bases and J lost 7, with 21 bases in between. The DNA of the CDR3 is TGCGCCAGCAGCCAATTCTTAAAAATGGGGGCTAAGAATTCACCCCTCCACTTT. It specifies CASSQFLKMGAKNSPLHF.

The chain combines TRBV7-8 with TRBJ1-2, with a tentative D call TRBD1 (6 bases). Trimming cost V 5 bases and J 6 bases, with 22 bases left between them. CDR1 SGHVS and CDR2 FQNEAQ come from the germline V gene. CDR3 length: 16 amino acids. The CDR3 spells CASSPPGGLGGNGYTF. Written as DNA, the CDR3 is TGTGCCAGCAGCCCCCCGGGGGGCCTCGGAGGAAATGGCTACACCTTC. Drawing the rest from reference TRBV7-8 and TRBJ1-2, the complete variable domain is GAGVSQSPRYKVAKRGQDVALRCDPISGHVSLFWYQQALGQGPEFLTYFQNEAQLDKSGLPSDRFFAERPEGSVSTLKIQRTQQEDSAVYLCASSPPGGLGGNGYTFGSGTRLTVV.

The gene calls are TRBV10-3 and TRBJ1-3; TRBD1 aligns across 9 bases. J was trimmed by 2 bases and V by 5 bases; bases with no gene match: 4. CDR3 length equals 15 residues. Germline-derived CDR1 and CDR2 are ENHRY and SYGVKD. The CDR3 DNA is TGTGCCATCAGTCCGACAGGGGGAACTGGAAACACCATATATTTT. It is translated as CAISPTGGTGNTIYF.

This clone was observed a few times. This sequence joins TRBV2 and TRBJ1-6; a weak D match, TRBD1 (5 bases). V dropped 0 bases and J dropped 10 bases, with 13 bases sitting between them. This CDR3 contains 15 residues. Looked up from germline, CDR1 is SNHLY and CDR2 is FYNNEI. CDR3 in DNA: TGTGCCAGCAGTGAAGCGGCAGGGATAAACTCACCCCTCCACTTT. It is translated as CASSEAAGINSPLHF.

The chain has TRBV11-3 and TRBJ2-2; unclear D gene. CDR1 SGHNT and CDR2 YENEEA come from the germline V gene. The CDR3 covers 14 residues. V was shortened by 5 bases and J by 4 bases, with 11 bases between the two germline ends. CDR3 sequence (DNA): TGTGCCAGCAGCATAACCGCAGGCACCGGGGAGCTGTTTTTT. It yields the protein CASSITAGTGELFF.